This passage covers 7 T cell receptor beta chains from one sample sequenced in a study of blood T cells in healthy people across ages (dated by TCRdb to between 2015 and 2017). Libraries were prepared through 5' RACE. The sequencer listed for this sample is Illumina HiSeq 2500. The second PCR ran for about 7 to 11 cycles and used a J-beta primer mix along with a sample-barcoded 5' primer. TCRdb reworked the public reads: Q25 trimming with fastp, MiXCR clone assembly, productive beta chains retained. Rows are combined by CDR3 protein, so each entry shows the most common genes and DNA. The sample records 730,000 or so distinct CDR3 sequences, over 40% of which are singletons. Clones ranked in the top ten supply 30% of the sample. Material: blood. These receptors all come from an older man in good health.

This chain connects TRBV20-1 to TRBJ2-2; possibly TRBD1 for D (5 bases). The CDR3 is 12 residues long. Germline assignment: CDR1 DFQATT and CDR2 SNEGSKA (reference sequence). Between the trimmed V and J ends, which lost 6 bases and 4 bases, there was a span of 9 bases. CDR3 region: CSAGQSTGELFF. CDR3 bases: TGCAGTGCGGGGCAGTCCACCGGGGAGCTGTTTTTT.

The chain carries TRBV12-3 or TRBV12-4 and TRBJ2-3; 10 nucleotides align to TRBD2. This CDR3 contains 16 residues. Germline trimming cut 6 bases from V and 5 bases from J; bases unmatched to any gene: 11. In DNA, the CDR3 is TGTGCCAGCAGCCCCGTGGCTAGCGGGAGAGTAGATACGCAGTATTTT. Its protein is CASSPVASGRVDTQYF.

The rearrangement links TRBV7-9 to TRBJ2-1, with 10 bases aligning to TRBD2. This CDR3 contains 16 residues. Trimming removed 6 bases from V and 4 bases from J; junction bases left unmatched: 9. Germline V gene data show CDR1 as SEHNR and CDR2 as FQNEAQ (reference sequence). As DNA, the CDR3 is TGTGCCAGCAGGGCTCCTGGGACTAGCGAATACAATGAGCAGTTCTTC. Translated, it gives CASRAPGTSEYNEQFF.

The gene calls are TRBV30 and TRBJ2-3, with no clear D. This CDR3 comprises 14 residues. V dropped 1 base and J dropped 2 bases, with 10 bases sitting between them. CDR1 and CDR2 from the germline V gene are GTSNPN and SVGIG (reference sequence). In DNA form, the CDR3 reads TGTGCCTGGAGTGGAGAGCTCCCCACAGATACGCAGTATTTT. Translation: CAWSGELPTDTQYF.

V is TRBV20-1 and J is TRBJ1-5; D unresolved. The CDR3 contains 14 residues. Looked up from germline, CDR1 is DFQATT and CDR2 is SNEGSKA (reference sequence). Trimming shortened V by 0 bases and J by 5 bases, and 11 bases separated the two germline ends. CDR3 region: CSARDFGLDQPQHF. The CDR3 region has the DNA TGCAGTGCTAGAGATTTCGGGTTAGATCAGCCCCAGCATTTT.

This clonotype was found once. V and J are TRBV6-5 and TRBJ2-7; D is perhaps TRBD2 (6 bases). The germline V gene encodes CDR1 MNHEY and CDR2 SVGAGI. The CDR3 has 14 amino acids. V was clipped by 5 bases and J by 3 bases, with 14 bases between them. The CDR3 DNA is TGTGCCAGCAGTCCTAGAGGAGGGGTCTACGAGCAGTACTTC. Translation gives CASSPRGGVYEQYF.

Remarks on this clonotype: This sequence may be a read error, since a much larger clone differs from it by one base. The chain couples TRBV4-2 to TRBJ2-7, with 10 bases that match TRBD2. The closer fit of TRBJ2-5 to the DNA end suggests the J call may be wrong. Germline CDR1 is LGHNA and CDR2 is YNFKEQ. CDR3 length: 15 residues. This CDR3 reads CASSRDGTSEETQYF. In DNA, the CDR3 is TGTGCCAGCAGCCGAGATGGGACTAGCGAGGAGACCCAGTACTTC.